Each of the 10 T cell receptor beta chains below was sequenced from the same sample in a study of shared clonotypes between healthy human individuals. Using immunoSEQ multiplex PCR, the repertoire was profiled, and TCRdb retains in-frame clones only, with some absent. This table has a few million clones, roughly 92% appearing once. The material sequenced was naive CD4+ T cells from PBMCs. Subset meaning: CD45RA+ positively selected. The receptor set was obtained from a man aged 18 to 29 in good health. Some clones in this sample may be carry-over from other donors' samples.

CDR3 amino acids: CASSLDPGRDEQYF. CDR3 sequence (DNA): TGCGCCAGCAGCTTGGATCCTGGGCGGGACGAGCAGTACTTC. The chain employs TRBV5-1 and TRBJ2-7, with D tentatively TRBD2 (5 bases). The length of the CDR3 is 14 residues. Germline V gene data show CDR1 as SGHRS and CDR2 as YFSETQ. V lost 0 bases, J lost 5 bases, and 12 bases lay in between.

The chain combines TRBV6-6 with TRBJ2-1; 8 bases are shared with TRBD2. Unmatched junction bases numbered 3, after V lost 0 bases and J lost 5 bases. From germline, CDR1 is MNHNY and CDR2 SVGAGI (reference sequence). The CDR3 is 15 amino acids. CDR3 amino acids: CASSYSVGRDNEQFF. For the CDR3, the DNA is TGTGCCAGCAGTTACTCGGTCGGGAGGGACAATGAGCAGTTCTTC.

The chain is built from TRBV19 and TRBJ1-4; the D gene is possibly TRBD1 (5 bases). The length of the CDR3 is 14 residues. V lost 8 bases and J 7 bases, leaving 17 bases between the germline ends. Germline V gene data show CDR1 as LNHDA and CDR2 as SQIVND (reference sequence). The CDR3 nucleotides read TGTGCCAGTGAACCGGGACTTAGGCGTGAAAAACTGTTTTTT. Amino acid sequence: CASEPGLRREKLFF.

To note about this clone: Other DNA sequences in the sample encode the same CDR3. The chain couples TRBV5-1 to TRBJ1-3; D call uncertain. V lost 0 bases, J lost 1 base, and 2 bases lay in between. Germline CDR1 is SGHRS and CDR2 is YFSETQ. The length of the CDR3 is 13 residues. Here the CDR3 DNA reads TGCGCCAGCAGCTTGGGGTCTGGAAACACCATATATTTT. It yields the protein CASSLGSGNTIYF.

V is TRBV30 and J is TRBJ2-5; TRBD2 aligns across 13 bases. The CDR3 runs 16 residues. The germline gives CDR1 GTSNPN, CDR2 SVGIG (reference sequence). Unmatched junction bases numbered 7, after V lost 5 bases and J lost 1 base. CDR3 nucleotide sequence: TGTGCCTGGGCTCCCGGACTAGCGGGGGCCCAAGAGACCCAGTACTTC. Translation gives CAWAPGLAGAQETQYF.

The chain employs TRBV10-3 and TRBJ2-5; D possibly uses TRBD1 or TRBD2 (5 bases each). Per germline, CDR1 ENHRY and CDR2 SYGVKD. The length of the CDR3 is 15 residues. V was trimmed by 4 bases and J by 3 bases, leaving 15 bases between them. The CDR3 nucleotides are TGTGCCATCAGTGGGGGACGGCCCGCCAAAGAGACCCAGTACTTC. It is translated as CAISGGRPAKETQYF.

The chain couples TRBV18 to TRBJ2-7, with TRBD1 matching 9 bases. J was trimmed by 3 bases and V by 4 bases; bases with no gene match: 10. Germline assignment: CDR1 KGHSH and CDR2 LQKENI. This CDR3 is 16 amino acids long. The CDR3 DNA sequence: TGTGCCAGCTCACTAGTTCGGGGACAGGGACACTACGAGCAGTACTTC. Translated: CASSLVRGQGHYEQYF. Drawing the rest from reference TRBV18 and TRBJ2-7, the complete variable domain is NAGVMQNPRHLVRRRGQEARLRCSPMKGHSHVYWYRQLPEEGLKFMVYLQKENIIDESGMPKERFSAEFPKEGPSILRIQQVVRGDSAAYFCASSLVRGQGHYEQYFGPGTRLTVT.

J is TRBJ2-3 and V is TRBV7-3; 11 bases align to TRBD2. This CDR3 is built from 18 residues. J was trimmed by 4 bases and V by 5 bases; bases with no gene match: 14. Per germline, CDR1 SGHTA and CDR2 FQGTGA. The CDR3 sequence: CASSTKPRLAGLPDTQYF. In DNA form, the CDR3 reads TGTGCCAGCAGCACCAAACCACGACTAGCGGGACTCCCAGATACGCAGTATTTT.

The V call is TRBV5-1, the J call TRBJ2-2; 8 bases fit TRBD1. The V and J ends lost 2 bases and 4 bases, in that order; junction bases with no gene match: 7. Germline-derived CDR1 and CDR2 are SGHRS and YFSETQ. The CDR3 extends over 16 amino acids. CDR3 residues: CASSFSGTGSTGELFF. CDR3 nucleotides: TGCGCCAGCAGCTTTTCCGGGACAGGCTCCACCGGGGAGCTGTTTTTT. The whole variable domain, remainder taken from reference TRBV5-1 and TRBJ2-2, is KAGVTQTPRYLIKTRGQQVTLSCSPISGHRSVSWYQQTPGQGLQFLFEYFSETQRNKGNFPGRFSGRQFSNSRSEMNVSTLELGDSALYLCASSFSGTGSTGELFFGEGSRLTVL.

The rearrangement links TRBV7-6 to TRBJ1-5; TRBD1 agrees at 9 bases. Germline assignment: CDR1 SGHVS and CDR2 FNYEAQ. The J segment lost 0 bases and the V segment lost 2 bases, leaving 11 bases of the junction unmatched. The CDR3 totals 19 residues. For the CDR3, the DNA is TGTGCCAGCAGCTTACGACCGGGACAGGGCTCTTATAGCAATCAGCCCCAGCATTTT. This encodes CASSLRPGQGSYSNQPQHF.